This T cell receptor beta chain was recovered during a study of OX40 agonist ivuxolimab in advanced cancers. Study as a whole: Hepatocellular carcinoma, melanoma, renal cell or head and neck cancer occurred in dose-escalation patients.

The study's findings and limits: Clones of CD4+ and CD8+ blood T cells grew by week 6 at doses of 0.1 to 3.0 mg/kg. Expanded clones tended on average to be more numerous among CD8+ T cells than CD4+.

Germline values: CDR1 SGHDT, CDR2 YYEEEE. The V end lost 4 bases, the J end lost 4 bases, and 24 bases lay between the germline ends. The CDR3 loop spans 19 amino acids. This table comes from immunoSEQ multiplex PCR, and its TCRdb copy is limited to in-frame clones, with some not included. The sample records roughly 80,000 clones, around nine tenths being singletons. Excluded were patients having autoimmune disease history or systemic immunosuppression. For this clone: The antigen remains unidentified.

The clonotype was recovered from an adult with an advanced solid tumor such as melanoma, head and neck, liver or kidney cancer. The V call is TRBV5-6, the J call TRBJ2-6; D might be TRBD2 (6 bases). Sequencing used CD4+ or CD8+ T cells sorted from blood, obtained in a trial of the OX40 agonist ivuxolimab. CDR3 amino acids: CASSPGGILVLLGANVLTF. The CDR3 DNA follows: TGTGCCAGCAGCCCGGGCGGGATATTAGTGCTACTCGGGGCCAACGTCCTGACTTTC.